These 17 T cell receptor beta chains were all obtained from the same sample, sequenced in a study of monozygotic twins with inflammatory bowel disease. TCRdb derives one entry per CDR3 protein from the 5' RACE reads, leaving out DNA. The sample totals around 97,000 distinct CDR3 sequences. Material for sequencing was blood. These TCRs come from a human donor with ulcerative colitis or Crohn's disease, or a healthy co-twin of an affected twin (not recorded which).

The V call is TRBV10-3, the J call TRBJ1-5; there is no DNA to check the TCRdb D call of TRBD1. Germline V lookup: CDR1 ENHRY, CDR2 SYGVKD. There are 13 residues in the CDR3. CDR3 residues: CATGLDINQPQHF.

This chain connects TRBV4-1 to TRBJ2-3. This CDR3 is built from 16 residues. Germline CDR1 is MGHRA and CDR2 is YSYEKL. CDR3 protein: CASSRGSTASTDTQYF.

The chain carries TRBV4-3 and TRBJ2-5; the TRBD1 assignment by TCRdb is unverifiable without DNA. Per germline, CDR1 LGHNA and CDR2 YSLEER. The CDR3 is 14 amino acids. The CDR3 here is CASSQVEGGETQYF.

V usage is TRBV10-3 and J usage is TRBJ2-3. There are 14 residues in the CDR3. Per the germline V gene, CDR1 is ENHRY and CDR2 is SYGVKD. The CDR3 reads CAISEPQGTDTQYF.

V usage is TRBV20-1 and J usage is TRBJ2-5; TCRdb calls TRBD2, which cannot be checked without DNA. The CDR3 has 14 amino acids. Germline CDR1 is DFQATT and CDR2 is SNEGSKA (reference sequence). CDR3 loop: CSARGGSTGETQYF.

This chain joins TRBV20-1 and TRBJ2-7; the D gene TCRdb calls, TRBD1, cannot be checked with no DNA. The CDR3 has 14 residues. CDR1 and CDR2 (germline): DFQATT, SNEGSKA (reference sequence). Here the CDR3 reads CSARLTGVNYEQYF.

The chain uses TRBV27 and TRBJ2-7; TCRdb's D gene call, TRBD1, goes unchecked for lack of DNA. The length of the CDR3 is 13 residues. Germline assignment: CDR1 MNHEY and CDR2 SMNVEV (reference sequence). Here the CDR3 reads CASGRTGLYEQYF.

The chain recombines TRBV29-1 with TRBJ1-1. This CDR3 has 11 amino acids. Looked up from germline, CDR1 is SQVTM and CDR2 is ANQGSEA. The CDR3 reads CSPTIASEAFF.

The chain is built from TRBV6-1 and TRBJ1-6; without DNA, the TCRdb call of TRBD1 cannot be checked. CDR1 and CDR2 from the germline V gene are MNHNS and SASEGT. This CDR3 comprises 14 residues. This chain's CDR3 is CASSLKGDNSPLHF.

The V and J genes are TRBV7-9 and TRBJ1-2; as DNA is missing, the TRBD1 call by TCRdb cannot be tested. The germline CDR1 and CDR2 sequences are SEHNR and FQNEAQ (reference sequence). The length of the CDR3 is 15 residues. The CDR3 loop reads CASSPNDRPNYGYTF. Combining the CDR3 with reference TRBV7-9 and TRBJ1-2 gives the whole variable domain DTGVSQNPRHKITKRGQNVTFRCDPISEHNRLYWYRQTLGQGPEFLTYFQNEAQLEKSRLLSDRFSAERPKGSFSTLEIQRTEQGDSAMYLCASSPNDRPNYGYTFGSGTRLTVV.

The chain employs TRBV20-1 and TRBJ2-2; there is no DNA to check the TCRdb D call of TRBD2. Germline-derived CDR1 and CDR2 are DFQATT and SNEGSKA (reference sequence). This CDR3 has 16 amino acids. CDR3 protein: CSARKLAGVYTGELFF.

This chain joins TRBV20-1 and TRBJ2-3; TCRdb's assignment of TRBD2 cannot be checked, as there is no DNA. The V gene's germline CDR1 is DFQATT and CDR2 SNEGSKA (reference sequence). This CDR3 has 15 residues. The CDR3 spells CSASGLADSTDTQYF.

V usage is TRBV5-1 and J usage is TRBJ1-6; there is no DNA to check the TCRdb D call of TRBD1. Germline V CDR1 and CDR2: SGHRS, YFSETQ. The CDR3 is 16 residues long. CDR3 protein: CASRNTSGARNSPLHF.

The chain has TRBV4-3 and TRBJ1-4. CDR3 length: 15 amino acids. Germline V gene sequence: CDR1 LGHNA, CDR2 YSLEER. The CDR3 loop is CASSQDFGANEKLFF.

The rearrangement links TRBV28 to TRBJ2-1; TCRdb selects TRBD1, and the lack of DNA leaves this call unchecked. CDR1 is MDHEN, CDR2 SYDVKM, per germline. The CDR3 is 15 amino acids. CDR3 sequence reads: CASSLTGTAYNEQFF.

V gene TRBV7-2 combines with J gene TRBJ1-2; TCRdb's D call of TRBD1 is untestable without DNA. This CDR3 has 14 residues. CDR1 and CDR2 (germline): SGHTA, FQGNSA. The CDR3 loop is CASSLRDSPGGYTF.

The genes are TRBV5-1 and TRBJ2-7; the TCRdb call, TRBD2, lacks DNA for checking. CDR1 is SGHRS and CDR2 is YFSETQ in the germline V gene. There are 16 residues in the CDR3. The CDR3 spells CASSGGGLAGAYEQYF.